This T cell receptor (beta chain) was found in a study of blood T cell repertoires in COVID-19. Study-wide context: T cells, B-cell-depleted T cells, or PBMCs provided the cDNA or gDNA that served as material.

With 3 bases removed from V and 0 bases from J, the gap between germline ends came to 6 bases. Looked up from germline, CDR1 is DFQATT and CDR2 is SNEGSKA (reference sequence). The CDR3 has 13 amino acids. Sequenced by immunoSEQ multiplex PCR; TCRdb stores in-frame clones only, minus some. The table records about 170,000 clones, 75% to 90% of them present only once. The sequence was collected from a woman under 30 who had recovered from COVID-19. The specimen sequenced was PBMCs or T cells enriched from blood (not recorded which). The chain is built from TRBV20-1 and TRBJ1-3; D unclear. The CDR3 bases are TGCAGTGCTAGTATTCACTCTGGAAACACCATATATTTT. It translates to CSASIHSGNTIYF.